This is a list of T cell receptor beta chains from one sample in a study of blood T cell repertoires in COVID-19. Some clones are missing from TCRdb's copy, which holds only in-frame ones; the method was immunoSEQ multiplex PCR. Counted here are approximately 47,000 clones, about nine tenths occurring once; the ten biggest clones make up 2.6%. Sequencing was performed on peripheral blood. The receptors originated from an elderly woman with COVID-19, enrolled during active disease. CDR3s include the opening cysteine and the closing phenylalanine or tryptophan. The D gene is left open where the match is weak. Clone size appears in some rows only: once, few, many, or a class for an expanded clone.

>TRBD1|TRBJ2-5|once|TRBV5-1
CASRPGTAQETQYF
TGCGCCAGCAGACCAGGGACAGCCCAAGAGACCCAGTACTTC
>TRBD2|TRBJ2-1|-|TRBV10-1
CASSEAGLAGEVEQFF
TGCGCCAGCAGTGAGGCGGGGCTAGCGGGGGAGGTTGAGCAGTTCTTC
>TRBD2|TRBJ2-3|-|TRBV5-4
CASSWGGGTSSTDTQYF
TGTGCCAGCAGCTGGGGCGGGGGGACCTCTAGCACAGATACGCAGTATTTT
>TRBD2|TRBJ2-1|-|TRBV3-1/TRBV3-2
CASSPQTGTTYNEQFF
TGTGCCAGCAGCCCCCAAACGGGGACTACATACAATGAGCAGTTCTTC
>TRBD1|TRBJ2-7|-|TRBV5-1
CASSREPGQGYEQYF
TGCGCCAGCAGCCGAGAACCGGGACAGGGGTACGAGCAGTACTTC
>-|TRBJ2-5|once|TRBV18
CASSPAETQYF
TGTGCCAGCTCACCGGCAGAGACCCAGTACTTC
>-|TRBJ1-1|-|TRBV5-8
CASSLSAGDTNTEAFF
TGTGCCAGCAGCTTGTCGGCAGGGGATACGAACACTGAAGCTTTCTTT
>TRBD1|TRBJ1-6|-|TRBV15
CATSRYTGTGGSPLHF
TGTGCCACCAGCAGATATACCGGGACAGGGGGTTCACCCCTCCACTTT
>TRBD2|TRBJ2-7|-|TRBV11-2
CASERTSGTYEQYF
TGTGCCAGCGAGAGGACTAGCGGAACCTACGAGCAGTACTTC
>-|TRBJ1-2|-|TRBV19
CASSRSGEGWYGYTF
TGTGCCAGCAGTCGGTCAGGGGAAGGATGGTATGGCTACACCTTC
>-|TRBJ2-5|-|TRBV12-3/TRBV12-4
CASTRTQAGAQYF
TGTGCCAGCACCAGGACCCAGGCAGGGGCCCAGTACTTC
>-|TRBJ1-6|-|TRBV6-4
CASSELVSGVSPLHF
TGTGCCAGCAGCGAGCTCGTTTCGGGGGTTTCACCCCTCCACTTT
>-|TRBJ1-2|-|TRBV3-1/TRBV3-2
CASSQARGGYTF
TGTGCCAGCAGCCAAGCTCGAGGGGGCTACACCTTC
>TRBD1|TRBJ1-6|-|TRBV2
CASHGDRGRSPLHF
TGTGCCAGCCATGGGGACAGGGGGCGGTCACCCCTCCACTTT
>-|TRBJ1-2|-|TRBV28
CASSSPSPDTHRRYTF
TGTGCCAGCAGTTCTCCTAGCCCGGATACCCATAGGCGCTACACCTTC
>-|TRBJ1-5|few|TRBV5-6
CASSARLFRARQPQHF
TGTGCCAGCAGCGCCCGGTTATTCAGGGCCCGGCAGCCCCAGCATTTT
>-|TRBJ2-3|-|TRBV10-2
CASSGQETSADTQYF
TGCGCCAGCAGTGGACAGGAAACTAGTGCAGATACGCAGTATTTT
>-|TRBJ2-7|-|TRBV27
CASSLVSSPYEQYF
TGTGCCAGCAGTCTTGTTTCGAGTCCTTACGAGCAGTACTTC
>-|TRBJ1-3|medium-sized|TRBV19
CASSIRNSGNTIYF
TGTGCCAGTAGTATCAGGAACTCTGGAAACACCATATATTTT
>-|TRBJ1-1|-|TRBV30
CAWSVTGLNTEAFF
TGTGCCTGGAGTGTAACAGGTTTGAACACTGAAGCTTTCTTT
>TRBD1|TRBJ1-1|-|TRBV27
CASSPGTGNTEAFF
TGTGCCAGCAGTCCGGGGACAGGAAACACTGAAGCTTTCTTT
>TRBD2|TRBJ2-7|-|TRBV6-5
CASSYTRTSHEQYF
TGTGCCAGCAGTTACACGCGGACTAGCCACGAGCAGTACTTC
>TRBD2|TRBJ2-3|-|TRBV5-1
CASSLVPGGNTDTQYF
TGCGCCAGCAGCTTGGTCCCGGGGGGGAACACAGATACGCAGTATTTT
>TRBD1|TRBJ1-1|once|TRBV5-4
CASSQDRGRPEAFF
TGTGCCAGCAGCCAGGACAGGGGGAGGCCTGAAGCTTTCTTT
>-|TRBJ1-2|-|TRBV7-8
CASSLTWTATKSYGYTF
TGTGCCAGCAGCCTTACCTGGACAGCTACTAAGAGCTATGGCTACACCTTC
>-|TRBJ1-3|once|TRBV9
CASSVRGARSGNTIYF
TGTGCCAGCAGCGTACGGGGGGCCCGCTCTGGAAACACCATATATTTT
>-|TRBJ1-1|few|TRBV5-5
CASSPTIYNTEAFF
TGTGCCAGCAGCCCTACGATCTATAACACTGAAGCTTTCTTT
>TRBD2|TRBJ2-3|-|TRBV28
CASSRSGRPTDTQYF
TGTGCCAGCAGTCGTAGCGGGAGGCCCACAGATACGCAGTATTTT
>-|TRBJ1-1|-|TRBV27
CASSLLRGGAGAFF
TGTGCCAGCAGTTTATTACGGGGGGGCGCAGGGGCTTTCTTT
>TRBD1|TRBJ2-7|once|TRBV6-5
CASSYFGTGILEQYF
TGTGCCAGCAGTTACTTCGGGACAGGGATTTTAGAGCAGTACTTC
>TRBD2|TRBJ2-5|few|TRBV28
CASTRGLAGGGGETQYF
TGTGCCAGCACCCGTGGGCTAGCGGGAGGAGGAGGGGAGACCCAGTACTTC
>-|TRBJ2-7|-|TRBV30
CAWSSRGLSSEQYF
TGTGCCTGGAGTAGCAGGGGCCTTTCGTCCGAGCAGTACTTC